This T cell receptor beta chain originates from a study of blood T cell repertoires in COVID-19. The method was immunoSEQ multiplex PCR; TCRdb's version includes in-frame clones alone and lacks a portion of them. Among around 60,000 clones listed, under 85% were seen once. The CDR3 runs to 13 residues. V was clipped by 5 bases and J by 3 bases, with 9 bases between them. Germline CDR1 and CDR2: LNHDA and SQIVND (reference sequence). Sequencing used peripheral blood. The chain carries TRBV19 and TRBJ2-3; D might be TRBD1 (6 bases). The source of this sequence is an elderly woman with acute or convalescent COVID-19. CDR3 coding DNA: TGTGCCAGTAGTTTTCAGGGGACAGATACGCAGTATTTT. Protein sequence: CASSFQGTDTQYF. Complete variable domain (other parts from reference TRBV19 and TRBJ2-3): DGGITQSPKYLFRKEGQNVTLSCEQNLNHDAMYWYRQDPGQGLRLIYYSQIVNDFQKGDIAEGYSVSREKKESFPLTVTSAQKNPTAFYLCASSFQGTDTQYFGPGTRLTVL.